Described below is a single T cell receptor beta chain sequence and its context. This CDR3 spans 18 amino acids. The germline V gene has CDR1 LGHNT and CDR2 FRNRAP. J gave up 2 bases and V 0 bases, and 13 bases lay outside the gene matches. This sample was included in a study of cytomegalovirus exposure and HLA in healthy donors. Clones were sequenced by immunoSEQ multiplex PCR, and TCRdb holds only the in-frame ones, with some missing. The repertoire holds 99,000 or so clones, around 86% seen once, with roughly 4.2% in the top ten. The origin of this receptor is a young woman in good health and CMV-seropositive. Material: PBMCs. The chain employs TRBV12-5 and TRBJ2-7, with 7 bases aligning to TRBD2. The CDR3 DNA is TGTGCTAGTGGTTTGGTCCCCAAGGACGGACTAGGCCCCTACGAGCAGTACTTC. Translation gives CASGLVPKDGLGPYEQYF.